This T cell receptor (beta chain) came from a study of PD-1 blockade in classical Hodgkin lymphoma. Study results and caveats: Significantly greater TCR diversity emerged by C4D1 in CD4+ cells but not CD8+ cells.

Regarding time point: cycle 4 day 1 (C4D1), after more than 5 weeks of nivolumab. All patients relapsed after autologous stem cell transplantation, and brentuximab vedotin exposure varied. Magnetic negative selection, applied to thawed PBMCs, was used to isolate the CD8+ T cells. V was clipped by 1 base and J by 5 bases, with 15 bases between them. Germline assignment: CDR1 LNHDA and CDR2 SQIVND (reference sequence). The CDR3 spans 15 residues. Profiled with immunoSEQ multiplex PCR; TCRdb holds only in-frame clones, not every one. The repertoire holds about 20,000 clones, with more than 80% as singletons. Remarks on this clone: What it binds is not known.

The rearrangement joins TRBV19 to TRBJ2-7; the D gene is possibly TRBD1 (6 bases). The sample consisted of CD8+ T cells from blood, taken before the fourth cycle of nivolumab. The receptor was derived from a human donor with classical Hodgkin lymphoma. CDR3 amino acids: CASSIGTGSLNEQYF. DNA for the CDR3: TGTGCCAGTAGTATAGGTACAGGGAGTTTGAACGAGCAGTACTTC.